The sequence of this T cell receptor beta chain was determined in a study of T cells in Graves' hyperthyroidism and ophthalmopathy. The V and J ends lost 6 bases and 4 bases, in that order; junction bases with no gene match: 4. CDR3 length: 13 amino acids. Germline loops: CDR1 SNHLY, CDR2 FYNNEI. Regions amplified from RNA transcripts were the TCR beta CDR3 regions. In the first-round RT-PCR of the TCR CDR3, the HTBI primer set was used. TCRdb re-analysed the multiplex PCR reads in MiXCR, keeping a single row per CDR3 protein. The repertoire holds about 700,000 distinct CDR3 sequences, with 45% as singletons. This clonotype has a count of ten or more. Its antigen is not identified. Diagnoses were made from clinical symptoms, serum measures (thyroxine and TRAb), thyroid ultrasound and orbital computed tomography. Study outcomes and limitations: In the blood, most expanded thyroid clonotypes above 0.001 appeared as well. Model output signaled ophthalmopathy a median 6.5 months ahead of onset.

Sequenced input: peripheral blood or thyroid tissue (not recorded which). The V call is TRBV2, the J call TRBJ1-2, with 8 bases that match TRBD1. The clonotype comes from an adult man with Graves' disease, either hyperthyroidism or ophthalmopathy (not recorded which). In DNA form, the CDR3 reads TGTGCCAGCAGAGTGGGACAGGTCTATGGCTACACCTTC. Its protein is CASRVGQVYGYTF. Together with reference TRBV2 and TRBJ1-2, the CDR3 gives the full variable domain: EPEVTQTPSHQVTQMGQEVILRCVPISNHLYFYWYRQILGQKVEFLVSFYNNEISEKSEIFDDQFSVERPDGSNFTLKIRSTKLEDSAMYFCASRVGQVYGYTFGSGTRLTVV.